The present T cell receptor (beta chain) was sequenced within a study of blood T cell repertoires in COVID-19. Study context: Sample material is recorded as cDNA or gDNA derived from T cells, B-cell-depleted T cells, or PBMCs.

Authors' data handling: Estimation of nucleated cell counts relied on the amplification of reference gene primers. Assay: immunoSEQ multiplex PCR; the TCRdb copy retains only in-frame clones and omits some. V, J and clone size reflect that table, while D and trimming were determined from the DNA. Among approximately 220,000 clones listed, approximately 81% were seen once. The CDR3 has 16 amino acids. J gave up 6 bases and V 4 bases, and 10 bases lay outside the gene matches. Per germline, CDR1 SGHRS and CDR2 YFSETQ. The sequence was collected from a man between 50 and 59 years old who had recovered from COVID-19. This chain connects TRBV5-1 to TRBJ2-7; the match to TRBD2 covers 13 bases. What was sequenced was peripheral blood. The CDR3 protein is CASSLGTSGTRAEQYF. The CDR3 nucleotides are TGCGCCAGCAGCCTAGGGACTAGCGGGACAAGGGCCGAGCAGTACTTC. The variable domain in full, completed from reference TRBV5-1 and TRBJ2-7, reads KAGVTQTPRYLIKTRGQQVTLSCSPISGHRSVSWYQQTPGQGLQFLFEYFSETQRNKGNFPGRFSGRQFSNSRSEMNVSTLELGDSALYLCASSLGTSGTRAEQYFGPGTRLTVT.